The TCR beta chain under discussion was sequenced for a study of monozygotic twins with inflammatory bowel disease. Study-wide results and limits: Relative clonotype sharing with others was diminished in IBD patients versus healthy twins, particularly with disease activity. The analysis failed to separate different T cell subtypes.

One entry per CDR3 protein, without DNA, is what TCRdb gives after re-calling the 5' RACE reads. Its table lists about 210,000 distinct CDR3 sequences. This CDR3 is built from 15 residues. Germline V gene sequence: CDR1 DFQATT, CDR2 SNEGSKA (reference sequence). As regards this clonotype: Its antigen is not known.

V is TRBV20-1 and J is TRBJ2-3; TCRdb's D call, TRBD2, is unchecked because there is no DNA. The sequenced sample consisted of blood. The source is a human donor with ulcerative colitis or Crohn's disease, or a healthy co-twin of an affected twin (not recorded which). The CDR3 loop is CSAILRQSGTDTQYF.